The rows below give T cell receptor beta chains drawn from one sample of a study of beta chain features in type 1 diabetes. The protocol was immunoSEQ multiplex PCR, while the TCRdb copy is restricted to in-frame clones and leaves out a portion. Found here are about 170,000 clones, 6% to 9% of them singletons; the top ten hold about 0.5%. Sequenced input: central memory CD4+ T cells from blood. Receptors originate from a man between 18 and 35 years old with type 1 diabetes. Each CDR3 is given with its conserved first and last residue. Fields, in order: D gene, clone size, V gene, J gene, CDR3 DNA, CDR3 protein. The D gene is left open where the match is weak. Some rows have no size entry. The others give once, few or many, or a class for an expanded clone.

TRBD2	NA	TRBV7-9	TRBJ2-5	TGTGCCAGCAGCTTTAGCGGGGGGGCCGAGACCCAGTACTTC	CASSFSGGAETQYF
TRBD2	few	TRBV5-4	TRBJ2-7	TGTGCCAGCAGCTTAATAGCGGGAGCGCAATACGAGCAGTACTTC	CASSLIAGAQYEQYF
TRBD1	NA	TRBV30	TRBJ2-3	TGTGCCTGGGACAGGGCTAGTATCGCAGATACGCAGTATTTT	CAWDRASIADTQYF
NA	NA	TRBV7-2	TRBJ2-1	TGTGCCAGCAGCTCCCGGACAGCAGCCGCTGAGCAGTTCTTC	CASSSRTAAAEQFF
TRBD2	few	TRBV6-6	TRBJ2-7	TGTGCCACCCGTCGGACTAGCGGGAGGATTAGGGACGAGCAGTACTTC	CATRRTSGRIRDEQYF
TRBD1	many	TRBV5-4	TRBJ2-7	TGTGCCAGCAGCGGGACAGGGGGTCTAGGGATCTACGAGCAGTACTTC	CASSGTGGLGIYEQYF
TRBD2	NA	TRBV11-2	TRBJ2-5	TGTGCCAGCACCCCGGGGGGGGGAGAGACCCAGTACTTC	CASTPGGGETQYF
TRBD1	NA	TRBV5-1	TRBJ1-2	TGCGCCAGCAGCCCGGGACAGGGGGCGTATCACTATGGCTACACCTTC	CASSPGQGAYHYGYTF
NA	few	TRBV15	TRBJ2-5	TGTGCCACCAGTCCACCTGGGGGCGGGCAGACCCAGTACTTC	CATSPPGGGQTQYF
NA	NA	TRBV7-9	TRBJ2-5	TGTGCCAGTTCGGAGAGCCAAGAGACCCAGTACTTC	CASSESQETQYF
TRBD1	NA	TRBV18	TRBJ2-7	TGTGCCAGCTCACCACCAGGAGCAGGGGGCGAGCAGTACTTC	CASSPPGAGGEQYF
TRBD1	few	TRBV27	TRBJ1-5	TGTGCCAGCCGCTCCGATGGACAGGGATTTAGTCAGCCCCAGCATTTT	CASRSDGQGFSQPQHF
NA	many	TRBV7-2	TRBJ1-2	TGTGCCAGCAGCTTAGATAGTGTAGCCGGCTACACCTTC	CASSLDSVAGYTF
TRBD1	NA	TRBV28	TRBJ1-4	TGTGCCAGCAGTTTGACAGGGATGGGGAATGAAAAACTGTTTTTT	CASSLTGMGNEKLFF
TRBD2	NA	TRBV5-1	TRBJ2-7	TGCGCCAGCAGCTTGGCCGGGACTAGCGGGATTGAGCAGTACTTC	CASSLAGTSGIEQYF
TRBD2	NA	TRBV15	TRBJ2-5	TGTGCCACCAGCAGAGATCGGCCTAGCGGGGGCGAGACCCAGTACTTC	CATSRDRPSGGETQYF
TRBD1	NA	TRBV7-2	TRBJ2-1	TGTGCCAGCAGCAAAGGACAGGGGGGCTACAATGAGCAGTTCTTC	CASSKGQGGYNEQFF
TRBD1	few	TRBV18	TRBJ1-1	TGTGCCAGCTCAACCCAGGGGGCCAACACTGAAGCTTTCTTT	CASSTQGANTEAFF
NA	few	TRBV2	TRBJ1-3	TGTGCCAGCAGTAGCTTCTCTGGAAACACCATATATTTT	CASSSFSGNTIYF
TRBD1	few	TRBV5-4	TRBJ2-1	TGTGCCAGCAGCCAAGAAGGGACAGGGCCCAATGAGCAGTTCTTC	CASSQEGTGPNEQFF
TRBD2	NA	TRBV19	TRBJ2-3	TGTGCCAGTAGTATAGCTGGACTAGGGGACACAGATACGCAGTATTTT	CASSIAGLGDTDTQYF
NA	NA	TRBV4-2	TRBJ2-1	TGTGCCAGCAGCCAAGACGGTGGTAACTACAATGAGCAGTTCTTC	CASSQDGGNYNEQFF
NA	NA	TRBV9	TRBJ2-3	TGTGCCAGCAGCTCGGGACAAAACGCGGGTACGCAGTATTTT	CASSSGQNAGTQYF
NA	few	TRBV19	TRBJ1-5	TGTGCCAGACAGGCGCTTAGCAATCAGCCCCAGCATTTT	CARQALSNQPQHF
NA	NA	TRBV7-2	TRBJ1-5	TGTGCCAGCAGCTCCCAAACAGGCCAGCCCCAGCATTTT	CASSSQTGQPQHF
NA	NA	TRBV25-1	TRBJ1-2	TGTGCCAGCAGTGATGACAGAACCTACTATGGCTACACCTTC	CASSDDRTYYGYTF
NA	few	TRBV5-1	TRBJ1-1	TGCGCCAGCAGCCCGGCCAGACAGAACACTGAAGCTTTCTTT	CASSPARQNTEAFF
NA	few	TRBV6-5	TRBJ2-7	TGTGCCAGCAGCCCCTCTGCAGGGGTAGCCTACGAGCAGTACTTC	CASSPSAGVAYEQYF
NA	NA	TRBV25-1	TRBJ1-1	TGTGCCAGCAGTGAATATAGGGGGACCACTGAAGCTTTCTTT	CASSEYRGTTEAFF
NA	few	TRBV30	TRBJ2-2	TGTGCCTGGAGACGGGACTCCTACACCGGGGAGCTGTTTTTT	CAWRRDSYTGELFF
TRBD2	few	TRBV11-3	TRBJ2-1	TGTGCCAGCAGCATTATGCAGCGCGGGGGTTTGTTCTTC	CASSIMQRGGLFF
TRBD1	NA	TRBV28	TRBJ1-2	TGTGCCAGCCTCGACAGGGTGGAATATGGCTACACCTTC	CASLDRVEYGYTF
NA	NA	TRBV5-6	TRBJ2-3	TGTGCCAGCAGCTTGGCGGGAGCGCATAGAAGCACAGATACGCAGTATTTT	CASSLAGAHRSTDTQYF
TRBD2	NA	TRBV7-2	TRBJ2-3	TGTGCCAGCAGCCTTGTAGCGGGGAGTACTAGCACAGATACGCAGTATTTT	CASSLVAGSTSTDTQYF
NA	NA	TRBV7-2	TRBJ2-7	TGTGCCAGCAGCTTAGATAGGAGCTCCTACGAGCAGTACTTC	CASSLDRSSYEQYF
NA	few	TRBV30	TRBJ1-3	TGTGCCTGGAATGTGGAGGTCGGAAACACCATATATTTT	CAWNVEVGNTIYF
NA	few	TRBV15	TRBJ2-3	TGTGCCACCAGCAGAGGGCAATCCTCAGATACGCAGTATTTT	CATSRGQSSDTQYF
NA	few	TRBV30	TRBJ2-2	TGTGCCTGGAGAAACCTCGGGACAGGGGAGCTGTTTTTT	CAWRNLGTGELFF
TRBD1	few	TRBV5-1	TRBJ1-4	TGCGCCAGCAGCTTGGCTGGCAGGGGGATTGAAAAACTGTTTTTT	CASSLAGRGIEKLFF
NA	NA	TRBV7-6	TRBJ2-1	TGTGCCAGCAGCTTAGGGGCTGATGAGCAGTTCTTC	CASSLGADEQFF
NA	many	TRBV28	TRBJ1-5	TGTGCCAGCAGCCGATTCACCGGGACTATTAGCAATCAGCCCCAGCATTTT	CASSRFTGTISNQPQHF
NA	few	TRBV5-4	TRBJ1-2	TGTGCCAGCAGCTTGGGACAGGGCTACACCTTC	CASSLGQGYTF
NA	NA	TRBV5-1	TRBJ2-7	TGCGCCAGCAGCTTGGCGACAGACTCCTACGAGCAGTACTTC	CASSLATDSYEQYF
TRBD2	few	TRBV11-2	TRBJ2-3	TGTGCCAGCAGCTTGAGGGAGGGCTCCACAGATACGCAGTATTTT	CASSLREGSTDTQYF
NA	few	TRBV5-1	TRBJ1-3	TGCGCCAGCCGTTTGGGAGGGTCGGAAAACACCATATATTTT	CASRLGGSENTIYF
TRBD1	few	TRBV2	TRBJ2-7	TGTGCCAGCAGTTCACCGGGACAGGGGATCTACGAGCAGTACTTC	CASSSPGQGIYEQYF
TRBD2	NA	TRBV2	TRBJ2-3	TGTGCCAGCAGGGGACCCCTACTAGGAGCGGGGGGCCCGTATTTT	CASRGPLLGAGGPYF
NA	few	TRBV4-3	TRBJ2-2	TGCGCCAGCAGCCAAGGAGGGGAGGCCGGGGAGCTGTTTTTT	CASSQGGEAGELFF
TRBD2	few	TRBV6-5	TRBJ2-1	TGTGCCAGCAGTGACACTAGCGGGAGCCATGAGCAGTTCTTC	CASSDTSGSHEQFF
TRBD1	NA	TRBV5-5	TRBJ1-2	TGTGCCAGCAGCTTGAGCGCGGACAGGGATCATGGCTACACCTTC	CASSLSADRDHGYTF
TRBD2	few	TRBV2	TRBJ2-7	TGTGCCAGCACCTCCATCGGGAGGGCCTCCTACGAGCAGTACTTC	CASTSIGRASYEQYF
NA	NA	TRBV19	TRBJ2-1	TGTGCCAGTAGTATAGCCCTACTAGGTTACAATGAGCAGTTCTTC	CASSIALLGYNEQFF
NA	few	TRBV18	TRBJ2-3	TGTGCCAGCTCACCATTACGACGCGAGGGCACAGATACGCAGTATTTT	CASSPLRREGTDTQYF
TRBD1	NA	TRBV7-2	TRBJ2-1	TGTGCCAGCAGCTGGGGACAGGGAAGCTCCTACAATGAGCAGTTCTTC	CASSWGQGSSYNEQFF
NA	few	TRBV29-1	TRBJ1-1	TGCAGCGTTGGTCGTCTCGGGGGTAAGAAAACTGAAGCTTTCTTT	CSVGRLGGKKTEAFF
TRBD2	NA	TRBV7-9	TRBJ2-3	TGTGCCAGCAGCCCCCAACTAGCGGGGGGCCCTGATACGCAGTATTTT	CASSPQLAGGPDTQYF
TRBD1	NA	TRBV5-1	TRBJ2-3	TGCGCCAGCAGCTTGGGGCAGGGGGCCTCAGATACGCAGTATTTT	CASSLGQGASDTQYF
NA	few	TRBV15	TRBJ2-5	TGTGCCACCAGCAGAGCGGTGGGGGGAAAAGAGACCCAGTACTTC	CATSRAVGGKETQYF